The entry below gives a single T cell receptor beta chain sequence along with its context. The sample comes from a study of blood T cell repertoires in COVID-19. Study-wide context: Sites in the United States, Italy and Spain provided acute and convalescent COVID-19 samples. T cells, B-cell-depleted T cells, or PBMCs provided the cDNA or gDNA that served as material.

Germline loops: CDR1 MNHEY, CDR2 SMNVEV (reference sequence). This CDR3 comprises 16 residues. V shed 5 bases and J 3 bases; nucleotides not matched to a gene: 6. In the original workflow: Amplification of reference gene primers was used by the study to estimate nucleated cell counts. The protocol was immunoSEQ multiplex PCR, while the TCRdb copy is restricted to in-frame clones and leaves out a portion. Clonal size and the V and J genes are those of that table, whereas D and trimming came from the DNA. The repertoire holds 250,000 to 400,000 clones, about 91% seen once, with approximately 1.8% in the top ten.

The specimen was peripheral blood. The TCR was taken from a woman under 40 with COVID-19, enrolled during active disease. V is TRBV27 and J is TRBJ1-5; 11 bases match TRBD1. The CDR3 reads CASSARDRGVNQPQHF. In nucleotides, the CDR3 is TGTGCCAGCAGTGCCCGGGACAGGGGGGTCAATCAGCCCCAGCATTTT.